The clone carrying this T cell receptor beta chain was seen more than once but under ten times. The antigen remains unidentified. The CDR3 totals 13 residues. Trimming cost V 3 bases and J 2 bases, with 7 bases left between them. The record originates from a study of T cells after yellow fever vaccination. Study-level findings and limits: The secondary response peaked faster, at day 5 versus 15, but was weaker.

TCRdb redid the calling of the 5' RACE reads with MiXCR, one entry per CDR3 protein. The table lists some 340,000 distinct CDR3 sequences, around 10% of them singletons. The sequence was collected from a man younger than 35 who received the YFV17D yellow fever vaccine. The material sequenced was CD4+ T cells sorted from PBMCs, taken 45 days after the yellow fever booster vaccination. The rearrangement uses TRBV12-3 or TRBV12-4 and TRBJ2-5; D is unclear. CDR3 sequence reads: CASSLQIQETQYF. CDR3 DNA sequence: TGTGCCAGCAGTTTGCAGATTCAAGAGACCCAGTACTTC.